The clone carrying this T cell receptor beta chain occurred a few times. CDR3 length: 19 amino acids. The V and J ends lost 6 bases and 2 bases, in that order; junction bases with no gene match: 17. As to time point: patch test 3, about 24 weeks after DPC sensitization. Treatment meaning: therapeutic diphenylcyclopropenone sensitization with weekly scalp DPC. This specimen belongs to a study of human T cells and chemical hapten exposure. About the research overall: Upper back patch tests used 0.01% DPC, scored after 6 days.

In the original workflow: Per sample, the median was around 100,000 TCRs, with values from about 24,000 to 680,000. TCRdb re-called the RACE reads through MiXCR, storing one row per CDR3 protein. The V and J calls and clone size are TCRdb's, not the authors'. This sample has tens of thousands of distinct CDR3 sequences, with approximately 11% found just once. The input for sequencing was whole blood, taken in connection with sensitization to the hapten diphenylcyclopropenone (DPC). The chain recombines TRBV12-3 or TRBV12-4 with TRBJ2-3; TRBD2 matches at 10 bases. This receptor was obtained from a woman in her twenties or thirties with alopecia areata. Some clones in this sample may be carry-over from other donors' samples. The CDR3 spells CASSPNLGTSAQYTDTQYF. DNA for the CDR3: TGTGCCAGCAGCCCAAACCTGGGGACTAGCGCACAGTACACAGATACGCAGTATTTT.